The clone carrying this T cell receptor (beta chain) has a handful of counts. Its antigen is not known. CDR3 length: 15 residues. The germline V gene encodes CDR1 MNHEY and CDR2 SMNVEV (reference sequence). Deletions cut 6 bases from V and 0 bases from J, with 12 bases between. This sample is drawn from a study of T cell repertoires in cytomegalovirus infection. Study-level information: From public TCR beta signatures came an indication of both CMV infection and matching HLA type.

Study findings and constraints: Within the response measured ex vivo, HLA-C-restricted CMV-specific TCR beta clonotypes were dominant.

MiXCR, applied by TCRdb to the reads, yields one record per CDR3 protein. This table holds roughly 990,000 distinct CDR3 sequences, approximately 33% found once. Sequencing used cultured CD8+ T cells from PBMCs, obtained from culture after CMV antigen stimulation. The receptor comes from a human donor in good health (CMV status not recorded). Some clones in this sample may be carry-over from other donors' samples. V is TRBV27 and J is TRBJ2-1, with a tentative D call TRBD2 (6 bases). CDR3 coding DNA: TGTGCCAGCAGGCCCGGGACTTACTCCTACAATGAGCAGTTCTTC. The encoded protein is CASRPGTYSYNEQFF.